Given below is one TCR beta chain in context. The target of this receptor is not known. No per-base quality is available; no much larger clone lies one base away. The data belong to a study of blood T cell repertoires in COVID-19 (dated by TCRdb to about 2020). Broadly, across the study: Collaborator samples came from the United States, Italy and Spain and covered acute and convalescent phases of COVID-19. The prospective study material was composed of cDNA or gDNA derived from T cells, B-cell-depleted T cells, or PBMCs. Subjects who had been exposed to COVID-19, were actively infected with it, or had recovered from it provided the deeply sampled blood TCRbeta repertoires that made up the dataset. A freely available public database, intended as a resource for researchers studying the immune response to SARS-CoV-2, is where the repertoires were released. Samples were obtained from the ongoing ImmuneRACE study (first 160 participants) and from over 1,000 subjects provided by 6 global collaborators. Nearly every sample came with metadata listing a de-identified subject ID, COVID-19 status, age in years and sex. HLA class I and class II types, where available, came from metadata supplied by the sample provider rather than from assay-based typing. Overall study results and their limits: The amount of clinical and demographic metadata varied by source and participant and was provided uncurated.

The immunoSEQ Assay, a bias-controlled multiplex PCR, was used to amplify TCRbeta CDR3 regions from genomic DNA. Under the source paper's analysis protocol: Within the assay, amplification of reference gene primers was used to estimate how many nucleated cells each sample contained. Sequence reads were collapsed and filtered to measure the absolute abundance of every unique TCRbeta CDR3 rearrangement. For each sample, productive Simpson clonality was calculated by taking the square root of Simpson's diversity index across productive rearrangements. TCRdb re-hosts the immuneACCESS table, in-frame sequences only. Its copies lack some clones; in the studies checked, an unresolved V gene accounts for under half of them, and the cause for the rest is not known. That table is the source of V, J and clone size, and D and trimming were worked out from the DNA. Present in this sample are 150,000 to 200,000 clones, approximately 90% of which were seen just once. Clones ranked in the top ten supply 6.6% of the sample.

The germline V gene sets CDR1 to MDHEN and CDR2 to SYDVKM. CDR3 length: 12 amino acids, cysteine to phenylalanine. The retained sequence is limited to the CDR3, 36 bases, with the frame set at the first base. V was cut back by 5 bases and J by 10 bases, leaving a gap of 14 bases between them. In the prospective study, participants were about 18 to 95 years old, resided in 20 to 30 geographic areas of the United States, and were enrolled through a virtual design. To assign participants to cohorts, the prospective study relied on clinical history that participants themselves reported in a screening survey and a study questionnaire. For ImmuneRACE Cohort 3, a participant was defined as recovered based on two consecutive negative NP/OP PCR tests, clearance by a healthcare professional, or resolution of symptoms. In the prospective study, mobile phlebotomists collected whole blood, serum and a nasopharyngeal or oropharyngeal swab from each participant. Over a roughly two-month period, participants in the prospective study had the option of providing additional blood draws and questionnaires. Before DNA extraction, prospective study blood samples were shipped either frozen or at room temperature.

The TCR was taken from a woman aged 45-65 years who had recovered from COVID-19. Sequencing input: PBMCs or T cells enriched from blood (not recorded which). Recombination connected TRBV28 to TRBJ1-1, with an unclear D gene assignment. The DNA reads TGTGCCAGCAGTCCCCGGCGAAGCGTAGCTTTCTTT. The encoded protein is CASSPRRSVAFF.